These 23 T cell receptor beta chains originate from one sample sequenced in a study of cytomegalovirus exposure and HLA in healthy donors. It was with 60 Vbeta and 13 Jbeta primers that the PCR ran. Assay used: immunoSEQ multiplex PCR; TCRdb lists only in-frame clones, some missing. The table lists roughly 150,000 clones, about 76% of them singletons, with roughly 4.2% in the top ten. Source material: PBMCs. Receptors were obtained from a male donor in good health and CMV-seronegative.

This clone has only one observation. The V gene is TRBV6-6, the J gene TRBJ2-5; D possibly corresponds to TRBD1 (5 bases). The V end lost 2 bases, the J end lost 1 base, and 8 bases lay between the germline ends. This CDR3 has 14 residues. Germline assignment: CDR1 MNHNY and CDR2 SVGAGI (reference sequence). The chain's CDR3 is CASSYQTVQETQYF. The CDR3 DNA is TGTGCCAGCAGTTACCAGACAGTCCAAGAGACCCAGTACTTC.

The rearrangement links TRBV30 to TRBJ1-2; D not certain. Germline-derived CDR1 and CDR2 are GTSNPN and SVGIG (reference sequence). The length of the CDR3 is 17 residues. V was pared by 2 bases and J by 4 bases, with 23 bases between. In DNA form, the CDR3 reads TGTGCCTGGAGTCCACCCACTGAACCCATAAGTGGCTATGGCTACACCTTC. Its translation is CAWSPPTEPISGYGYTF.

This clone was seen only a few times. The chain is built from TRBV19 and TRBJ1-2; no clear D gene. V was cut by 8 bases and J by 5 bases, with 9 bases left in between. CDR1 and CDR2 from the germline V gene are LNHDA and SQIVND (reference sequence). The CDR3 sequence is 11 residues long. The CDR3 here is CASQRGYGYTF. The CDR3 DNA reads as TGTGCCAGTCAACGGGGATATGGCTACACCTTC.

The rearrangement joins TRBV19 to TRBJ2-5, with D tentatively TRBD1 (6 bases). The J call is in doubt because the DNA end fits TRBJ2-7 better. Germline-derived CDR1 and CDR2 are LNHDA and SQIVND (reference sequence). The CDR3 contains 15 residues. CDR3 DNA sequence: TGTGCCAGTAGTAACCAGGGGTCCAGCTCCTACGAGCAGTACTTC. Amino acid sequence: CASSNQGSSSYEQYF.

This CDR3 is CASSQERVAGNTGELFF. In nucleotides, the CDR3 is TGTGCCAGCAGCCAAGAACGGGTGGCGGGAAACACCGGGGAGCTGTTTTTT. V and J are TRBV14 and TRBJ2-2, with D possibly being TRBD2 (6 bases). Trimming removed 0 bases at V and 2 bases at J, with 13 bases between. CDR1 is SGHDN and CDR2 is FVKESK in the germline V gene. The length of the CDR3 is 17 residues.

The CDR3 region is CASTPGLASDTQYF. CDR3 DNA: TGTGCCAGCACTCCTGGACTAGCGTCAGATACGCAGTATTTT. The chain uses TRBV7-3 and TRBJ2-3; TRBD2 matches at 9 bases. This CDR3 contains 14 residues. V lost 7 bases and J lost 4; bases outside the gene matches: 6. In germline, CDR1 is SGHTA, CDR2 FQGTGA.

V is TRBV29-1 and J is TRBJ1-2; possibly TRBD1 for D (5 bases). Trimming took off 6 bases at V and 5 bases at J, with 16 bases between the two ends. The CDR3 consists of 13 residues. Germline V CDR1 and CDR2: SQVTM, ANQGSEA. The CDR3 is CSVSGQGGYGYTF. As DNA, the CDR3 is TGCAGCGTCTCCGGGCAGGGAGGGTATGGCTACACCTTC.

The rearrangement uses TRBV7-8 and TRBJ2-1; D unresolved. Trimming pared 5 bases from V and 1 base from J, leaving 18 bases between. CDR1 is SGHVS, CDR2 FQNEAQ, per germline. The CDR3 extends over 17 amino acids. This chain's CDR3 is CASSPRRVADSYNEQFF. The DNA of the CDR3 is TGTGCCAGCAGCCCCCGGAGAGTTGCGGATTCCTACAATGAGCAGTTCTTC. The entire variable domain, with the rest obtained from reference TRBV7-8 and TRBJ2-1, is as follows: GAGVSQSPRYKVAKRGQDVALRCDPISGHVSLFWYQQALGQGPEFLTYFQNEAQLDKSGLPSDRFFAERPEGSVSTLKIQRTQQEDSAVYLCASSPRRVADSYNEQFFGPGTRLTVL.

V is TRBV25-1 and J is TRBJ1-2, with a weak D call TRBD1 (6 bases). The CDR3 sequence is 14 residues long. CDR1 is MGHDK, CDR2 SYGVNS, per germline. Between the trimmed V and J ends, which lost 6 bases and 1 base, there was a span of 12 bases. DNA of the CDR3: TGTGCCAGCAGGCCGACAGGTTTTAACTATGGCTACACCTTC. Translated: CASRPTGFNYGYTF.

This clone was observed a few times. The chain has TRBV6-1 and TRBJ1-6, with D perhaps matching TRBD1 (5 bases). V was trimmed by 2 bases and J by 10 bases, leaving 12 bases between them. The CDR3 runs to 14 residues. CDR1 and CDR2 from the germline V gene are MNHNS and SASEGT. CDR3 sequence (DNA): TGTGCCAGCAGTGAACCAGGGAGGGGATCACCCCTCCACTTT. It yields the protein CASSEPGRGSPLHF.

V gene TRBV6-6 combines with J gene TRBJ2-3, with 11 bases aligning to TRBD2. Germline lookup yields CDR1 MNHNY and CDR2 SVGAGI (reference sequence). This CDR3 spans 16 amino acids. V shed 1 base and J 2 bases; nucleotides not matched to a gene: 2. CDR3 sequence reads: CASSYLLAGATDTQYF. Here the CDR3 DNA reads TGTGCCAGCAGTTACTTACTAGCGGGAGCCACAGATACGCAGTATTTT.

The rearrangement joins TRBV19 to TRBJ1-1; D is ambiguous. V was trimmed by 4 bases and J by 1 base, leaving 10 bases between them. This CDR3 has 14 residues. Germline CDR1 and CDR2: LNHDA and SQIVND (reference sequence). DNA for the CDR3: TGTGCCAGTAGTAGCGGCGGTGGGAACACTGAAGCTTTCTTT. This translates into CASSSGGGNTEAFF.

The chain combines TRBV6-1 with TRBJ1-6; 8 nucleotides align to TRBD1. CDR3 length: 13 residues. The J segment lost 12 bases and the V segment lost 6 bases, leaving 7 bases of the junction unmatched. Germline loops: CDR1 MNHNS, CDR2 SASEGT. CDR3 coding DNA: TGTGCCAGCAGCCCGGACAGGGCGAGACCCCTCCACTTT. Translated, it gives CASSPDRARPLHF.

The rearrangement uses TRBV4-3 and TRBJ2-7, with 7 bases that match TRBD1. The CDR3 extends over 13 amino acids. V was clipped by 1 base and J by 4 bases; unmatched bases: 1. Germline V lookup: CDR1 LGHNA, CDR2 YSLEER. In DNA, the CDR3 is TGCGCCAGCAGCCAAGCCAGGGGGTACGAGCAGTACTTC. It codes for CASSQARGYEQYF.

V gene TRBV14 combines with J gene TRBJ1-1, with 9 bases lining up with TRBD1. From germline, CDR1 is SGHDN and CDR2 FVKESK. The CDR3 loop spans 16 amino acids. J was trimmed by 7 bases and V by 8 bases; bases with no gene match: 17. CDR3 sequence reads: CASQNLPGQGELEAFF. DNA of the CDR3: TGTGCCAGCCAGAACCTCCCGGGACAGGGTGAGCTTGAAGCTTTCTTT.

This rearrangement joins TRBV7-9 to TRBJ2-7; TRBD2 might be the D (5 bases). The V end was cut by 1 base, the J end by 1 base, with 8 bases between. The germline V gene has CDR1 SEHNR and CDR2 FQNEAQ (reference sequence). CDR3 length: 14 residues. The CDR3 reads CASSLVSGSYEQYF. DNA of the CDR3: TGTGCCAGCAGCTTAGTGTCGGGATCCTACGAGCAGTACTTC.

This clone was picked up a small number of times. The J gene is TRBJ2-1, the V gene TRBV6-5, with D unresolved. V shed 6 bases and J shed 4 bases, with 10 bases lying between them. The CDR3 is made up of 13 amino acids. Germline CDR1 MNHEY, CDR2 SVGAGI. As DNA, the CDR3 is TGTGCCAGCAGCCTCCCAGGATACAATGAGCAGTTCTTC. Its translation: CASSLPGYNEQFF.

The chain links TRBV4-2 to TRBJ2-3; 10 nucleotides align to TRBD1. The germline gives CDR1 LGHNA, CDR2 YNFKEQ. V shed 3 bases and J 2 bases; nucleotides not matched to a gene: 5. The CDR3 consists of 16 residues. As DNA, the CDR3 is TGTGCCAGCAGCCAGGCGGGACAGGGGAACACAGATACGCAGTATTTT. Protein: CASSQAGQGNTDTQYF.

V and J are TRBV18 and TRBJ1-1; 10 bases fit TRBD1. Trimming at V came to 3 bases and at J to 10 bases, leaving 5 bases not matched to a gene. The germline V gene encodes CDR1 KGHSH and CDR2 LQKENI. The CDR3 extends over 13 amino acids. CDR3 nucleotides: TGTGCCAGCTCACCCGGACAGGGGGAAGGAGCTTTCTTT. Amino acid sequence: CASSPGQGEGAFF.

CDR3 region: CASSLLTGAETQYF. For the CDR3, the DNA is TGTGCCAGCAGCTTATTAACAGGGGCAGAGACCCAGTACTTC. The gene calls are TRBV7-2 and TRBJ2-5; TRBD1 aligns across 7 bases. The ends lost 2 bases at V and 4 bases at J; junction bases unmatched: 4. The length of the CDR3 is 14 residues. Germline-derived CDR1 and CDR2 are SGHTA and FQGNSA.

This clone was observed a handful of times. The chain employs TRBV27 and TRBJ2-1, with 8 positions matching TRBD2. Losses at the gene ends were 2 bases for V and 7 bases for J; bases not matched to a gene: 7. The CDR3 runs 15 residues. Germline loops: CDR1 MNHEY, CDR2 SMNVEV (reference sequence). The CDR3 loop is CASSLGSGGGNEQFF. CDR3 nucleotides: TGTGCCAGCAGTTTAGGCTCCGGGGGGGGGAATGAGCAGTTCTTC.

V and J are TRBV18 and TRBJ2-3; no clear D gene. Trimming left V 3 bases short and J 0 bases short, with 7 bases between. This CDR3 has 14 residues. CDR1 is KGHSH, CDR2 LQKENI, per germline. The CDR3 is CASSPEKSTDTQYF. The CDR3 coding sequence is TGTGCCAGCTCACCTGAGAAAAGCACAGATACGCAGTATTTT.

The V and J genes are TRBV5-1 and TRBJ1-1, with 10 nucleotides matching TRBD1. The V segment lost 0 bases and the J segment 1 base; nucleotides outside the gene matches: 3. Germline CDR1 SGHRS, CDR2 YFSETQ. The CDR3 totals 16 residues. This chain's CDR3 is CASSLGTGGSNTEAFF. CDR3 nucleotide sequence: TGCGCCAGCAGCTTGGGGACAGGGGGATCGAACACTGAAGCTTTCTTT. Combining the CDR3 with reference TRBV5-1 and TRBJ1-1 gives the whole variable domain KAGVTQTPRYLIKTRGQQVTLSCSPISGHRSVSWYQQTPGQGLQFLFEYFSETQRNKGNFPGRFSGRQFSNSRSEMNVSTLELGDSALYLCASSLGTGGSNTEAFFGQGTRLTVV.